One sample yielded the 25 T cell receptor beta chains listed below, sequenced in a study of T cell responses to AZD1222 COVID-19 vaccine. The data were produced by immunoSEQ multiplex PCR, yet TCRdb's version contains in-frame clones alone and is incomplete. The sample lists around 80,000 clones; about 92% were seen once. Sample: peripheral blood, taken 28 days after the second AZD1222 dose. All receptors derive from an adult who received the AZD1222 COVID-19 vaccine.

V and J are TRBV12-3 or TRBV12-4 and TRBJ1-1; D is ambiguous. Trimming cost V 6 bases and J 4 bases, with 9 bases left between them. This CDR3 has 12 residues. The CDR3 coding sequence is TGTGCCAGCAGCCCGGTGGTCACTGAAGCTTTCTTT. Its protein product is CASSPVVTEAFF.

The rearrangement links TRBV27 to TRBJ1-2; D not certain. Trimming removed 4 bases at V and 4 bases at J, with 4 bases between. This CDR3 region has 11 residues. Germline V CDR1 and CDR2: MNHEY, SMNVEV (reference sequence). For the CDR3, the DNA is TGTGCCAGCAGTTCAGGCTATGGCTACACCTTC. It codes for CASSSGYGYTF.

The V and J genes are TRBV11-3 and TRBJ2-1; D might be TRBD1 (5 bases). The V gene's germline CDR1 is SGHNT and CDR2 YENEEA. This CDR3 has 15 residues. Trimming left V 5 bases short and J 2 bases short, with 13 bases between. This CDR3 reads CASSRGPVAYNEQFF. The DNA of the CDR3 is TGTGCCAGCAGCAGGGGCCCCGTGGCCTACAATGAGCAGTTCTTC.

The chain joins TRBV5-4 to TRBJ1-4, with D perhaps matching TRBD1 (5 bases). CDR1 SGHNT and CDR2 YYREEE come from the germline V gene (reference sequence). The CDR3 has 15 amino acids. The V end was cut by 4 bases, the J end by 3 bases, with 13 bases between. The CDR3 region is CASSIGTDPNEKLFF. The CDR3, as DNA: TGTGCCAGCAGCATAGGGACGGATCCTAATGAAAAACTGTTTTTT. Looking up the rest from reference TRBV5-4 and TRBJ1-4 gives the full variable domain: ETGVTQSPTHLIKTRGQQVTLRCSSQSGHNTVSWYQQALGQGPQFIFQYYREEENGRGNFPPRFSGLQFPNYSSELNVNALELDDSALYLCASSIGTDPNEKLFFGSGTQLSVL.

The chain joins TRBV7-9 to TRBJ2-2, with D maybe TRBD1 (6 bases). Looked up from germline, CDR1 is SEHNR and CDR2 is FQNEAQ (reference sequence). The CDR3 runs to 15 residues. The germline V and J ends were trimmed by 0 bases and 5 bases, with 10 bases remaining between them. Here the CDR3 reads CASSLAAGVTGELFF. CDR3 in DNA: TGTGCCAGCAGCTTAGCCGCAGGGGTTACCGGGGAGCTGTTTTTT.

V is TRBV27 and J is TRBJ1-1, with a possible D match to TRBD1 (5 bases). CDR3 size: 15 residues. The germline CDR1 and CDR2 sequences are MNHEY and SMNVEV (reference sequence). The V gene lost 2 bases and the J gene lost 1 base, with 11 bases spanning the gap. The CDR3, as DNA: TGTGCCAGCAGTTTAAGTAGGGGCGGGAACACTGAAGCTTTCTTT. This translates into CASSLSRGGNTEAFF.

This clone is a singleton in its sample. The rearrangement links TRBV12-2 to TRBJ1-2. TRBV12-2 is assigned pseudogene status. The length of the CDR3 is 13 residues. DNA of the CDR3: TGTGCAAGTGGGCCTCCCGGGCCCTATGGCTACACCTTC. Protein product: CASGPPGPYGYTF.

This clone has a single count. This chain joins TRBV10-2 and TRBJ1-3, with a tentative D call TRBD1 (5 bases). The CDR3 is 15 amino acids. CDR1 is WSHSY, CDR2 SAAADI, per germline. V lost 2 bases and J 5 bases, leaving 13 bases between the germline ends. CDR3 residues: CASSEAGFSRNTIYF. The DNA of the CDR3 is TGCGCCAGCAGTGAGGCAGGGTTTTCTAGAAACACCATATATTTT.

There are a few counts of this clone. The CDR3: CASSLGAASGNTIYF. The CDR3 DNA reads as TGTGCCAGCAGCTTAGGAGCAGCCTCTGGAAACACCATATATTTT. The rearrangement joins TRBV11-3 to TRBJ1-3, with no clear D. The V gene lost 1 base and the J gene lost 0 bases, with 7 bases spanning the gap. The germline gives CDR1 SGHNT, CDR2 YENEEA. The CDR3 is made up of 15 amino acids.

As to this clone: A read error may account for a junction end that differs from germline. CDR3 amino acids: CASSVESGSPLHF. In nucleotides, the CDR3 is TGTGCCAGTAGCGTAGAATCTGGGTCACCCCTCCACTTT. The chain couples TRBV9 to TRBJ1-6; no clear D gene. This CDR3 region has 13 residues. CDR1 and CDR2 (germline): SGDLS, YYNGEE.

The genes are TRBV28 and TRBJ1-2; D possibly corresponds to TRBD1 (5 bases). V dropped 2 bases and J dropped 7 bases, with 11 bases sitting between them. Germline-derived CDR1 and CDR2 are MDHEN and SYDVKM. This CDR3 has 13 residues. As DNA, the CDR3 is TGTGCCAGCAGTTTAAGCAGGGCCTTTGGCTACACCTTC. The encoded protein is CASSLSRAFGYTF.

J is TRBJ2-3 and V is TRBV4-2; 11 nucleotides align to TRBD2. The CDR3 totals 16 residues. The germline V gene has CDR1 LGHNA and CDR2 YNFKEQ. V lost 0 bases to trimming and J lost 5 bases; unmatched junction nucleotides: 4. The CDR3 nucleotides read TGTGCCAGCAGCCAAGAACTAGCGGGAGTGCGAGATACGCAGTATTTT. Translation gives CASSQELAGVRDTQYF.

CDR3 nucleotides: TGTGCCAGCAGCTCTACAGGGGGTGGGGAGCAGTTCTTC. Its translation is CASSSTGGGEQFF. The chain combines TRBV7-3 with TRBJ2-1, with 8 nucleotides matching TRBD1. Trimming at V came to 4 bases and at J to 10 bases, leaving 6 bases not matched to a gene. Germline V gives CDR1 SGHTA, CDR2 FQGTGA. The length of the CDR3 is 13 residues.

The rearrangement joins TRBV19 to TRBJ1-3, with D maybe TRBD1 (5 bases). The CDR3 runs to 15 residues. With 4 bases removed from V and 2 bases from J, the gap between germline ends came to 12 bases. CDR1 is LNHDA, CDR2 SQIVND, per germline (reference sequence). CDR3 in DNA: TGTGCCAGTAGTACCCAGGGTTCCGCTGGAAACACCATATATTTT. The encoded protein is CASSTQGSAGNTIYF.

The chain carries TRBV19 and TRBJ1-1; D possibly corresponds to TRBD1 (6 bases). CDR3 size: 14 residues. Trimming shortened V by 3 bases and J by 0 bases, and 8 bases separated the two germline ends. The germline V gene has CDR1 LNHDA and CDR2 SQIVND (reference sequence). Here the CDR3 DNA reads TGTGCCAGTAGTATGGACAGAATGAACACTGAAGCTTTCTTT. Residues: CASSMDRMNTEAFF.

The V and J genes are TRBV19 and TRBJ2-5, with a weak D call TRBD2 (5 bases). From germline, CDR1 is LNHDA and CDR2 SQIVND (reference sequence). Trimming pared 0 bases from V and 5 bases from J, leaving 10 bases between. The CDR3 length is 14 residues. CDR3 DNA: TGTGCCAGTAGTATAGACCGCGAGCGGGAGACCCAGTACTTC. It is translated as CASSIDRERETQYF.

The V gene is TRBV10-1, the J gene TRBJ2-1; D gene uncertain. This CDR3 is 11 amino acids long. The V end lost 2 bases, the J end lost 15 bases, and 11 bases lay between the germline ends. CDR1 and CDR2 (germline): WNHNN, SYGVQD (reference sequence). CDR3 in amino acids: CASSEGSARFF. CDR3 DNA: TGCGCCAGCAGTGAGGGCTCGGCGCGGTTCTTC.

V is TRBV2 and J is TRBJ1-5; unclear D gene. CDR3 length: 14 residues. Trimming took off 5 bases at V and 3 bases at J, with 11 bases between the two ends. CDR1 is SNHLY and CDR2 is FYNNEI in the germline V gene. The CDR3 protein is CASSPFRDNQPQHF. The CDR3, as DNA: TGTGCCAGCAGTCCCTTCCGTGACAATCAGCCCCAGCATTTT.

The chain has TRBV6-6 and TRBJ1-2; 11 nucleotides line up with TRBD1. In germline, CDR1 is MNHNY, CDR2 SVGAGI (reference sequence). V lost 6 bases to trimming and J lost 3 bases; unmatched junction nucleotides: 6. The CDR3 loop spans 15 amino acids. CDR3 amino acids: CASRSDRGLHYGYTF. DNA for the CDR3: TGTGCCAGCAGATCGGACAGGGGGCTTCACTATGGCTACACCTTC.

The V and J genes are TRBV27 and TRBJ1-2, with a weak D call TRBD1 (5 bases). The CDR3 has 13 residues. Germline-derived CDR1 and CDR2 are MNHEY and SMNVEV (reference sequence). V lost 5 bases and J lost 4, with 11 bases in between. CDR3 DNA sequence: TGTGCCAGCAGTCTAAAGGGGCTCTATGGCTACACCTTC. Amino acid sequence: CASSLKGLYGYTF.

The V and J genes are TRBV4-2 and TRBJ2-1; 9 positions match TRBD2. Trimming at V came to 4 bases and at J to 6 bases, leaving 10 bases not matched to a gene. In germline, CDR1 is LGHNA, CDR2 YNFKEQ. CDR3 length: 16 amino acids. CDR3 nucleotide sequence: TGTGCCAGCAGCCGCCAATTTAGCGGGGGCCTCAATGAGCAGTTCTTC. Residues: CASSRQFSGGLNEQFF.

The J gene is TRBJ1-1, the V gene TRBV7-8; the match to TRBD1 covers 9 bases. Germline V gene sequence: CDR1 SGHVS, CDR2 FQNEAQ. This CDR3 has 18 residues. V was pared by 5 bases and J by 1 base, with 14 bases of the junction left unmatched. CDR3 coding DNA: TGTGCCAGCAGCCGTGGGCCATTTCCGGGACAGGGGAACACTGAAGCTTTCTTT. Its translation is CASSRGPFPGQGNTEAFF.

This rearrangement joins TRBV9 to TRBJ2-7; a possible D gene is TRBD1 (5 bases). Trimming removed 0 bases at V and 3 bases at J, with 13 bases between. The CDR3 is 15 amino acids. The germline CDR1 and CDR2 sequences are SGDLS and YYNGEE. The CDR3 region is CASSVGPGLVYEQYF. In DNA, the CDR3 is TGTGCCAGCAGCGTAGGCCCAGGGTTGGTCTACGAGCAGTACTTC.

The CDR3 DNA reads TGTGCCACCTTTACTGGAAACACCATATATTTT. As protein: CATFTGNTIYF. V is TRBV19 and J is TRBJ1-3; D gene ambiguous. The CDR3 sequence is 11 residues long. Germline CDR1 reads LNHDA; CDR2 reads SQIVND (reference sequence). V was cut by 10 bases and J by 2 bases, with 6 bases left in between.

The count of this clone is one. The rearrangement links TRBV27 to TRBJ1-2, with no clear D. This CDR3 is 14 amino acids long. Germline V lookup: CDR1 MNHEY, CDR2 SMNVEV (reference sequence). The V gene lost 0 bases and the J gene lost 7 bases, with 12 bases spanning the gap. In DNA form, the CDR3 reads TGTGCCAGCAGTTTATCGGGCTTCAAGTCTGGCTACACCTTC. Its protein is CASSLSGFKSGYTF.